This T cell receptor (beta chain) was documented in a study of blood T cell repertoires in COVID-19. Study-wide context: From the United States, Italy and Spain came samples of acute and convalescent COVID-19. Sample material is recorded as cDNA or gDNA derived from T cells, B-cell-depleted T cells, or PBMCs.

The assay was immunoSEQ multiplex PCR, and TCRdb's table has in-frame clones only and misses some. The sample contains 130,000 to 150,000 clones, roughly 88% of which appear only once. This receptor was identified in a woman between 45 and 65 years old in a cohort sampled during active or convalescent COVID-19. The sample consisted of peripheral blood.

As DNA, the CDR3 is TGTGCCAGCAGTAATCCGGGACTTAACACCGGGGAGCTGTTTTTT. Translated, it gives CASSNPGLNTGELFF. The chain combines TRBV7-2 with TRBJ2-2, with D tentatively TRBD2 (6 bases). This CDR3 has 15 amino acids. CDR1 SGHTA and CDR2 FQGNSA come from the germline V gene. Trimming shortened V by 6 bases and J by 2 bases, and 13 bases separated the two germline ends.